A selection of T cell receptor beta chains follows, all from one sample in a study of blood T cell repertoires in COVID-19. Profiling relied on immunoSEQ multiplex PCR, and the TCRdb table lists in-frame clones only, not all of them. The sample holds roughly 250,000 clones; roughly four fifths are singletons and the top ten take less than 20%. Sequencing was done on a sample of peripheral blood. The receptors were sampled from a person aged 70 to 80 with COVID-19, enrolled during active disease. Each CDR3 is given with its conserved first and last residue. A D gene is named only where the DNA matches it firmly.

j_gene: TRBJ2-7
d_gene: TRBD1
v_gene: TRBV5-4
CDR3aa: CASSFGQGLPLYEQYF
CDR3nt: TGTGCCAGCAGCTTTGGACAGGGCCTTCCCCTCTACGAGCAGTACTTC

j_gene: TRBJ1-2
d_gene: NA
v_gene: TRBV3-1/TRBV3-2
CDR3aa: CASSQGGGAGSNYGYTF
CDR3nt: TGTGCCAGCAGCCAAGGGGGGGGCGCAGGTTCGAACTATGGCTACACCTTC

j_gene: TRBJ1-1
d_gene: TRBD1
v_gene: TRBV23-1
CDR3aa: CASSQHGTGKVRTEAFF
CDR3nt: TGCGCCAGCAGTCAACACGGGACAGGGAAAGTAAGAACTGAAGCTTTCTTT

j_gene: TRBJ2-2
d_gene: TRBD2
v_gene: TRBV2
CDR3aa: CASRELAGTTGELFF
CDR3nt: TGTGCCAGCAGGGAACTAGCGGGGACTACCGGGGAGCTGTTTTTT

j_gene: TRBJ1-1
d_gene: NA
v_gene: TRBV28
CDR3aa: CASKVTARNTEAFF
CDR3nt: TGTGCCAGCAAGGTTACAGCTCGAAACACTGAAGCTTTCTTT

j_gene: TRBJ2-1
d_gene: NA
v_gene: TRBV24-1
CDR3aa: CATSLTQLASSYNEQFF
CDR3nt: TGTGCCACCAGCTTGACCCAACTAGCCAGCTCCTACAATGAGCAGTTCTTC

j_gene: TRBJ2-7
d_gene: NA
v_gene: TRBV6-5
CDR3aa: CASSYPAGSTDEQYF
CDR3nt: TGTGCCAGCAGTTACCCGGCCGGGAGTACCGACGAGCAGTACTTC

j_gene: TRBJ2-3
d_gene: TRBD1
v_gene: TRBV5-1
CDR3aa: CATGQGFLTDTQYF
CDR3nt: TGCGCCACAGGACAGGGGTTCCTCACAGATACGCAGTATTTT

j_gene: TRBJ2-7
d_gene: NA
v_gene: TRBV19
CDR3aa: CASRNTYEQYF
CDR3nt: TGTGCCAGTAGGAACACATACGAGCAGTACTTC

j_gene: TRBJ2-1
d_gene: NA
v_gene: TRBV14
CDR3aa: CASSPQIVNEQFF
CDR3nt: TGTGCCAGCAGCCCACAGATCGTCAATGAGCAGTTCTTC

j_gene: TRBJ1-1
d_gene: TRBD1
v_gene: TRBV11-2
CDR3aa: CASSSGQGLLREAFF
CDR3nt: TGTGCCAGCAGCTCAGGACAGGGCCTACTCAGGGAAGCTTTCTTT

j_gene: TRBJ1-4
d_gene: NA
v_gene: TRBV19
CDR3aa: CASSTGGATNEKLFF
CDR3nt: TGTGCCAGTAGTACGGGGGGAGCAACTAATGAAAAACTGTTTTTT

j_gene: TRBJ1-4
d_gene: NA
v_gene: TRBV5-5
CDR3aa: CASSSYTRGLINEKLFF
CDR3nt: TGTGCCAGCAGCTCGTACACCCGCGGACTCATTAATGAAAAACTGTTTTTT

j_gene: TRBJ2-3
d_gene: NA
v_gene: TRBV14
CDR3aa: CASSHENKETQYF
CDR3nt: TGTGCCAGCAGCCATGAAAACAAGGAGACGCAGTATTTT

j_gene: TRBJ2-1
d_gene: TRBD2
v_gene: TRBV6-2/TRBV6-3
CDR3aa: CASSYNSPSGGLIGNEQFF
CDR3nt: TGTGCCAGCAGTTACAATTCGCCTAGCGGGGGCCTAATTGGCAATGAGCAGTTCTTC

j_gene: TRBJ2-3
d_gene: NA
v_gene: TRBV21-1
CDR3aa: CASSTPGLAGTHTDTQYF
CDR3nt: TGTGCCAGCAGCACCCCGGGACTAGCGGGAACCCACACAGATACGCAGTATTTT

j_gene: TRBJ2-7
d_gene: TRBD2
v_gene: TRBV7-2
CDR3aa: CASSLDRASGKVEQYF
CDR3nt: TGTGCCAGCAGCTTAGACAGGGCTAGCGGGAAGGTCGAGCAGTACTTC

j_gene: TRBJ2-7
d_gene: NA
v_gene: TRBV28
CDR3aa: CASTPTTWSYEQYF
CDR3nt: TGTGCCAGCACCCCAACCACTTGGAGTTACGAGCAGTACTTC

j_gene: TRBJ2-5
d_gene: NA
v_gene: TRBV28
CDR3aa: CASSLAQETQYF
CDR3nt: TGTGCCAGCAGTTTAGCGCAAGAGACCCAGTACTTC

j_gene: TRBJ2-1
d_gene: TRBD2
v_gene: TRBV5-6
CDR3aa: CASSRPKIAGGSYNEQFF
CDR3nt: TGTGCCAGCAGCCGTCCAAAAATAGCGGGAGGTTCTTACAATGAGCAGTTCTTC

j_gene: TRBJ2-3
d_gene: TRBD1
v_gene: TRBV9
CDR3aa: CASSAPPGTGLSDTQYF
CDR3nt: TGTGCCAGCAGCGCGCCCCCCGGGACAGGGCTCTCAGATACGCAGTATTTT

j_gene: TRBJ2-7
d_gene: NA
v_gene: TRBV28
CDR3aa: CASNGGVTGWNYEQYF
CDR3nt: TGTGCCAGCAATGGAGGGGTTACGGGCTGGAACTACGAGCAGTACTTC